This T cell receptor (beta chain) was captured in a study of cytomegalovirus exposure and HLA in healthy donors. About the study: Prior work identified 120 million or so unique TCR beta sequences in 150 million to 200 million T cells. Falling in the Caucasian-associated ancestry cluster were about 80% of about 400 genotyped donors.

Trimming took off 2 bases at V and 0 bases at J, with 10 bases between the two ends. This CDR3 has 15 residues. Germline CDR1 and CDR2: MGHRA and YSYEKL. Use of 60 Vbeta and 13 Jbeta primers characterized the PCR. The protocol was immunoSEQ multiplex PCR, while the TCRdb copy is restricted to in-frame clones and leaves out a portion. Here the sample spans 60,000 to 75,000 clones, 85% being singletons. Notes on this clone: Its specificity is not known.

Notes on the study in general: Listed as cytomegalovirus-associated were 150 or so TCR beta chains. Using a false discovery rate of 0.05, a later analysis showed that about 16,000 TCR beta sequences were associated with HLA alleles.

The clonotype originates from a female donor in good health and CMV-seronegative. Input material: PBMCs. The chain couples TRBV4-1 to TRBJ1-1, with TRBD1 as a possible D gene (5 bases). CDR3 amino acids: CASSQNPTVNTEAFF. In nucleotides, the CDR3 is TGCGCCAGCAGCCAAAACCCGACAGTGAACACTGAAGCTTTCTTT.